This TCR beta chain was documented in a study of blood T cell repertoires in COVID-19. Study-level information: Researchers got acute and convalescent COVID-19 samples from the United States, Italy and Spain. PBMCs, B-cell-depleted T cells, or T cells provided the cDNA or gDNA that made up the material.

Libraries were prepared by immunoSEQ multiplex PCR; TCRdb keeps only in-frame clonotypes and omits some of them. Counted here are some 96,000 clones, approximately 86% occurring once; the ten biggest clones make up roughly an eighth. V trimming: 4 bases; J trimming: 6 bases; junction bases outside the gene matches: 2. The CDR3 contains 13 residues. The sequenced sample was peripheral blood. V gene TRBV12-3 or TRBV12-4 combines with J gene TRBJ1-5; 8 bases align to TRBD1. The origin of this receptor is a man aged 50 to 60 with active or convalescent COVID-19. DNA for the CDR3: TGTGCCAGCAGTTGGACAGGGTTTCAGCCCCAGCATTTT. Protein product: CASSWTGFQPQHF.